One sample yielded the 2 T cell receptor beta chains listed below, sequenced in a study of cytomegalovirus exposure and HLA in healthy donors. The PCR contained 60 Vbeta and 13 Jbeta primers. Only in-frame clones appear in the TCRdb table, and some are missing; sequencing was by immunoSEQ multiplex PCR. This table has 150,000 to 200,000 clones, approximately 70% appearing once. The sample comprised PBMCs. Receptor source: a man aged 18 to 30 in good health and CMV-seropositive.

DNA for the CDR3: TGTGCCAGCTCATCCGACAGGGAGGTTAATGAAAAACTGTTTTTT. Protein product: CASSSDREVNEKLFF. V is TRBV18 and J is TRBJ1-4; 7 bases are a match to TRBD1. Unmatched junction bases numbered 7, after V lost 5 bases and J lost 4 bases. Germline CDR1 KGHSH, CDR2 LQKENI. This CDR3 spans 15 amino acids.

The chain carries TRBV10-3 and TRBJ1-2, with D perhaps TRBD1 (6 bases). Germline lookup yields CDR1 ENHRY and CDR2 SYGVKD. The V end was cut by 4 bases, the J end by 8 bases, with 14 bases between. The CDR3 spans 13 residues. CDR3 nucleotides: TGTGCCATCAGTGCCGGGGGGCGCGGGGGCTACACCTTC. It specifies CAISAGGRGGYTF.